What follows describes a single TCR beta chain. The clone's antigen remains unknown. No per-base quality is available; no much larger clone lies one base away. Relative to germline, V is 0 bases shorter and J is 5 bases shorter, with 19 bases between their ends. Reading the germline V gene gives CDR1 ENHRY and CDR2 SYGVKD. The CDR3, cysteine through phenylalanine, is 17 amino acids long. Just the 51-base CDR3 DNA is kept, in frame starting at base 1. The donors were included in the validation cohort of roughly 120 subjects, a group kept apart from the roughly 700-subject first cohort. This entry is derived from a study of cytomegalovirus exposure and HLA in healthy donors listed by TCRdb under 2017. Study-wide context: According to a later analysis, one platform produced both the approximately 110 validation repertoires and the 666 repertoires of the first cohort. To predict cytomegalovirus infection status, the study brought together high-throughput TCR immunosequencing, statistical association of individual TCRs with disease status, and machine learning. The aim of the study was to test whether cataloging public T cell receptors could identify signatures of past pathogen exposure. Along with the roughly 700-subject first cohort, a separate validation cohort of more than 90 different subjects was used.

Library preparation was by the immunoSEQ multiplex PCR assay. The source study handled its data this way. A statistical classification framework was developed to diagnose cytomegalovirus status using the catalog of TCR beta chain sequences. Held by TCRdb, this immuneACCESS table contains in-frame sequences only and omits some clones. Under half of the omission traces to an unresolved V gene where checked; the cause of the rest is unknown. That table is the source of V, J and clone size, and D and trimming were worked out from the DNA. This sample is represented by about 140,000 clones; about 90% of them were singletons. About 2.7% of the sample goes to the ten largest clones. Broad study findings and their caveats: It was suggested by the authors that the approach could potentially be generalized to other disease states and immunological phenotypes. In vitro tests confirmed that three of the cytomegalovirus-associated TCR beta chains recognize cytomegalovirus antigens. Cytomegalovirus status was reported to be diagnosed by the classifier with high specificity and sensitivity in both the original and validation cohorts. Across donors, most TCR sequences were observed very rarely, whereas some public TCRs were present in many individuals. Of the cluster scores, 90% to 95% were above 0 in a later analysis, which found that TCRs clustered in the first cohort also tended to co-occur in the 120 validation repertoires. A later analysis had no HLA typing for the validation cohort, so co-occurrence there was scored across all 120 repertoires. The study listed approximately 150 TCR beta chains as associated with cytomegalovirus.

The clonotype originates from a man younger than 30 in good health and CMV-seronegative. The receptor chain draws on TRBV10-3 and TRBJ1-1; the D gene is perhaps TRBD1, from 5 matching bases. The source material was PBMCs. The DNA is TGTGCCATCAGTGAGTCGGCAGGGAAAGCGTTTCTAACTGAAGCTTTCTTT. It translates to CAISESAGKAFLTEAFF.